The rows below give T cell receptor beta chains drawn from one sample of a study of blood T cell repertoires in COVID-19. Measured with immunoSEQ multiplex PCR; TCRdb has only the in-frame clones, and not every one. The sample shows roughly 30,000 clones, 90% of them seen only once. The sequenced sample was peripheral blood. Source of these receptors: a man aged 60 to 69 with active COVID-19. Each CDR3 is given with its conserved first and last residue. A D gene is named only where the DNA matches it firmly. Only part of the rows carry a size: once, few, many, or a class if the clone is expanded.

length: 16; size: once; D: NA; J: TRBJ1-1; V: TRBV5-1; CDR3: CASSLERGGVNTEAFF; DNA: TGCGCCAGCAGCTTGGAAAGGGGCGGGGTGAACACTGAAGCTTTCTTT
length: 15; size: NA; D: TRBD2; J: TRBJ2-1; V: TRBV7-9; CDR3: CASSPLGGGNNEQFF; DNA: TGTGCCAGCAGCCCCCTTGGGGGGGGGAACAATGAGCAGTTCTTC
length: 19; size: NA; D: NA; J: TRBJ2-7; V: TRBV5-1; CDR3: CASSFVGVSDGGSSYEQYF; DNA: TGCGCCAGCAGCTTTGTTGGGGTCTCCGATGGGGGGAGCTCCTACGAGCAGTACTTC
length: 16; size: once; D: NA; J: TRBJ1-5; V: TRBV6-6; CDR3: CASSYSERGSNQPQHF; DNA: TGTGCCAGCAGTTACTCGGAAAGGGGAAGCAATCAGCCCCAGCATTTT
length: 16; size: NA; D: TRBD2; J: TRBJ2-1; V: TRBV13; CDR3: CASSSEAGASWDEQFF; DNA: TGTGCCAGCAGCTCGGAAGCGGGGGCCTCCTGGGATGAGCAGTTCTTC
length: 16; size: once; D: NA; J: TRBJ2-2; V: TRBV3-1/TRBV3-2; CDR3: CASSQDRGANTGELFF; DNA: TGTGCCAGCAGCCAAGATCGCGGGGCGAACACCGGGGAGCTGTTTTTT
length: 15; size: NA; D: TRBD2; J: TRBJ2-7; V: TRBV18; CDR3: CASSLAGGYLDEQYF; DNA: TGTGCCAGCTCACTAGCGGGGGGCTACCTTGATGAGCAGTACTTC
length: 13; size: once; D: NA; J: TRBJ1-5; V: TRBV12-3/TRBV12-4; CDR3: CASSLALGTAQHF; DNA: TGTGCCAGCAGTTTAGCGCTTGGTACAGCCCAGCATTTT
length: 13; size: few; D: NA; J: TRBJ1-5; V: TRBV27; CDR3: CASPLWAYQPQHF; DNA: TGTGCCAGCCCCCTATGGGCGTATCAGCCCCAGCATTTT
length: 17; size: NA; D: TRBD1; J: TRBJ1-5; V: TRBV19; CDR3: CASRPDRAGVGNQPQHF; DNA: TGTGCCAGTAGGCCCGACAGGGCGGGTGTAGGCAATCAGCCCCAGCATTTT
length: 10; size: NA; D: NA; J: TRBJ2-7; V: TRBV20-1; CDR3: CSAGDYEQYF; DNA: TGCAGTGCAGGGGACTACGAGCAGTACTTC
length: 18; size: NA; D: TRBD1; J: TRBJ1-1; V: TRBV7-9; CDR3: CASSPRHRGPQMNTEAFF; DNA: TGTGCCAGCAGCCCCCGACACAGGGGGCCTCAGATGAACACTGAAGCTTTCTTT
length: 13; size: few; D: NA; J: TRBJ1-1; V: TRBV9; CDR3: CASSAQGRTEAFF; DNA: TGTGCCAGCAGCGCTCAGGGGCGGACTGAAGCTTTCTTT
length: 13; size: NA; D: NA; J: TRBJ2-7; V: TRBV12-3/TRBV12-4; CDR3: CASRGTLSYEQYF; DNA: TGTGCCTCGAGGGGGACCCTCTCCTACGAGCAGTACTTC
length: 14; size: once; D: TRBD2; J: TRBJ2-1; V: TRBV19; CDR3: CATLDGGGKNEQFF; DNA: TGTGCCACCCTCGATGGGGGGGGTAAGAATGAGCAGTTCTTC
length: 14; size: NA; D: NA; J: TRBJ1-1; V: TRBV28; CDR3: CASGSGALNTEAFF; DNA: TGTGCCAGCGGATCAGGTGCTCTGAACACTGAAGCTTTCTTT
length: 15; size: NA; D: TRBD1; J: TRBJ1-1; V: TRBV27; CDR3: CASSARGTGNTEAFF; DNA: TGTGCCAGCAGTGCGCGCGGGACAGGGAACACTGAAGCTTTCTTT
length: 16; size: once; D: TRBD1; J: TRBJ1-4; V: TRBV7-9; CDR3: CASSSTDRGTNEKLFF; DNA: TGTGCCAGCAGCTCGACGGACAGGGGGACTAATGAAAAACTGTTTTTT
length: 16; size: NA; D: NA; J: TRBJ2-3; V: TRBV6-5; CDR3: CASSYSPVLGTDTQYF; DNA: TGTGCCAGCAGTTACTCACCGGTCTTGGGCACAGATACGCAGTATTTT
length: 16; size: NA; D: TRBD2; J: TRBJ2-1; V: TRBV6-2/TRBV6-3; CDR3: CASSYVSGGPSNEQFF; DNA: TGTGCCAGCAGTTACGTGAGCGGGGGACCCAGCAATGAGCAGTTCTTC
length: 14; size: once; D: TRBD2; J: TRBJ2-1; V: TRBV3-1/TRBV3-2; CDR3: CASIASGGAPVPFF; DNA: TGTGCCAGCATCGCTAGCGGGGGGGCCCCGGTTCCGTTCTTC
length: 13; size: NA; D: NA; J: TRBJ1-5; V: TRBV6-5; CDR3: CASSSGLNQPQHF; DNA: TGTGCCAGCAGTTCCGGTCTCAATCAGCCCCAGCATTTT
length: 14; size: NA; D: NA; J: TRBJ1-3; V: TRBV2; CDR3: CASSAPVTGNTIYF; DNA: TGTGCCAGCAGTGCACCGGTAACTGGAAACACCATATATTTT
length: 17; size: NA; D: NA; J: TRBJ2-1; V: TRBV3-1/TRBV3-2; CDR3: CASSQEDGASEQDEQFF; DNA: TGTGCCAGCAGCCAAGAGGACGGGGCTAGCGAACAGGATGAGCAGTTCTTC